This entry features one T cell receptor (beta chain) sequence. Its antigen remains unidentified. V lost 5 bases to trimming and J lost 0 bases; unmatched junction nucleotides: 9. The CDR3 sequence is 17 residues long. Germline loops: CDR1 SGHVS, CDR2 FQNEAQ. The PCR employed 60 Vbeta primers together with 13 Jbeta primers. Under the authors' procedure: Unique TCR beta chains totaled around 86 million in a later count, with 8.5 million to 12 million of them shared. The table came from immunoSEQ multiplex PCR; TCRdb's copy has only in-frame clones and leaves some out. Clone size and V and J calls were adopted from that table, with D and trimming inferred from the DNA. In the table there are 150,000 to 200,000 clones, 80% to 85% of which are singletons. The source of the sample is a study of cytomegalovirus exposure and HLA in healthy donors. Study summary: Clustering assigned 81% of the roughly 380 genotyped donors to the Caucasian-associated ancestry cluster.

Whole-study results and caveats: There were a few CMV-associated chains whose specificity for CMV antigens was confirmed in vitro. It was likely that a cluster of highly shared sequence variants was a sequencing artifact.

Sequencing input: PBMCs. This receptor was obtained from a human donor in good health. The V gene is TRBV7-8, the J gene TRBJ2-3; 9 bases are a match to TRBD2. The DNA of the CDR3 is TGTGCCAGCAGCCCGGTGGGCGGGGGGGAAAGCACAGATACGCAGTATTTT. It specifies CASSPVGGGESTDTQYF.